This T cell receptor (beta chain) was identified in a study of T-cell reconstitution after alpha-beta-depleted transplantation in children. This clonotype was seen many times. This sample's TCRbeta library carried unique molecular identifier barcodes. One entry per CDR3 protein results from TCRdb running MiXCR on the PCR reads. The data hold roughly 400,000 distinct CDR3 sequences, with just over 20% observed a single time. The source of this sequence is a human donor who donated a stem cell graft to a child with acute myeloid leukemia. The sample here was PBMCs from the stem cell graft donor, taken from the stem cell graft.

Written as DNA, the CDR3 is TGTGCCAGCACCTCGAGAGGCACCGGGGAGCTGTTTTTT. It translates to CASTSRGTGELFF. The rearrangement links TRBV12-3 or TRBV12-4 to TRBJ2-2; D not resolved. The CDR3 spans 13 residues. V was shortened by 7 bases and J by 4 bases, with 10 bases between the two germline ends.